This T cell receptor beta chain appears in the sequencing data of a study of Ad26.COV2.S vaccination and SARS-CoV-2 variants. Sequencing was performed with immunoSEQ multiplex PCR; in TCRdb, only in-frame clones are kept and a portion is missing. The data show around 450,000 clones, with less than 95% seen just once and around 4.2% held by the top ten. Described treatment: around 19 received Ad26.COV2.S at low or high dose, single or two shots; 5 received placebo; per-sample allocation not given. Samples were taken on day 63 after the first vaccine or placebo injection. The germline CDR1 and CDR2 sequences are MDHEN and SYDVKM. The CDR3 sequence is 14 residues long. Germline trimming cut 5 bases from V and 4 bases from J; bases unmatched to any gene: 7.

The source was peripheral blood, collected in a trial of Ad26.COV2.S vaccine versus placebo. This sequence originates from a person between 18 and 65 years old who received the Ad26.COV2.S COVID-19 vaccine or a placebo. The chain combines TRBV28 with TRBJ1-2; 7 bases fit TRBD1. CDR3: CASSQQGNPYGYTF. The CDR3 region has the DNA TGTGCCAGCAGTCAACAGGGGAATCCCTATGGCTACACCTTC.